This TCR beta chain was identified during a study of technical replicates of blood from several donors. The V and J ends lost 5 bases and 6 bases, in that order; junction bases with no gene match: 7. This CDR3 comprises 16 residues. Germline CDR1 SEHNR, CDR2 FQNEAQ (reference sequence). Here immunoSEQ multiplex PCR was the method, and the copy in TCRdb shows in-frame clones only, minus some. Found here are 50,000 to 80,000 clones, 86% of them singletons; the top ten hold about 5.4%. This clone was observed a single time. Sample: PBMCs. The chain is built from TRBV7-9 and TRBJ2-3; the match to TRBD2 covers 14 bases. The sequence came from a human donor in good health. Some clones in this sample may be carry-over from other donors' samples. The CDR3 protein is CASSPRTSGRSDTQYF. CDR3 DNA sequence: TGTGCCAGCAGCCCTAGGACTAGCGGGAGGTCGGATACGCAGTATTTT.